The 30 T cell receptor beta chains presented below share a single source sample, sequenced in a study of STAT3 mutations in large granular lymphocyte leukemia. Study observations and caveats: Every T-cell large granular lymphocyte leukemia patient had at least one immunodominant TCR beta clonotype.

The repertoire was sequenced with immunoSEQ multiplex PCR; TCRdb's copy has only in-frame clones and lacks some. Altogether around 10,000 clones are present, more than 75% being singletons, with the ten largest covering approximately 34%. No antigen has been identified for these receptors. Sequences were obtained from peripheral blood mononuclear cells. The receptors were gathered from a man in his 60s with T-cell large granular lymphocyte leukemia. Some clones in this sample may be carry-over from other donors' samples.

CDR3 nucleotide sequence: TGTGCCAGCAGCTGGGAACGGGTCGGGAACTCCTACAATGAGCAGTTCTTC. Its protein product is CASSWERVGNSYNEQFF. The V gene is TRBV5-5, the J gene TRBJ2-1, with TRBD2 as a possible D gene (5 bases). Looked up from germline, CDR1 is SGHKS and CDR2 is YYEKEE (reference sequence). This CDR3 has 17 residues. Deletions cut 3 bases from V and 0 bases from J, with 16 bases between.

The rearrangement uses TRBV7-9 and TRBJ2-7; maybe TRBD1 (6 bases). There are 14 residues in the CDR3. The V and J ends lost 2 bases and 6 bases respectively, with 14 bases between them. CDR1 SEHNR and CDR2 FQNEAQ come from the germline V gene (reference sequence). The CDR3 DNA is TGTGCCAGCAGCTTAAGCTCCAGGGGACGCGAGCAGTACTTC. This translates into CASSLSSRGREQYF.

This clone is a singleton in its sample. The chain carries TRBV7-2 and TRBJ2-5, with 8 bases that match TRBD1. V was pared by 2 bases and J by 5 bases, with 10 bases of the junction left unmatched. This CDR3 contains 16 residues. CDR1 SGHTA and CDR2 FQGNSA come from the germline V gene. CDR3: CASSLIAQGAGETQYF. The DNA of the CDR3 is TGTGCCAGCAGCTTAATCGCGCAGGGGGCAGGTGAGACCCAGTACTTC.

The rearrangement joins TRBV6-6 to TRBJ1-5; possible D gene TRBD1, 6 bases. Trimming pared 6 bases from V and 0 bases from J, leaving 9 bases between. This CDR3 region has 14 residues. Germline V gives CDR1 MNHNY, CDR2 SVGAGI (reference sequence). DNA of the CDR3: TGTGCCAGCAGCGGGACATTTAGCAATCAGCCCCAGCATTTT. Protein product: CASSGTFSNQPQHF.

V gene TRBV5-1 combines with J gene TRBJ2-7, with TRBD2 matching over 10 bases. The CDR3 length is 15 residues. Germline CDR1 reads SGHRS; CDR2 reads YFSETQ. V shed 5 bases and J 4 bases; nucleotides not matched to a gene: 9. The CDR3 protein is CASRQDGTSAYEQYF. The CDR3 DNA follows: TGCGCCAGCAGACAAGACGGGACTAGCGCTTACGAGCAGTACTTC. The full variable domain, with the rest looked up from reference TRBV5-1 and TRBJ2-7, is KAGVTQTPRYLIKTRGQQVTLSCSPISGHRSVSWYQQTPGQGLQFLFEYFSETQRNKGNFPGRFSGRQFSNSRSEMNVSTLELGDSALYLCASRQDGTSAYEQYFGPGTRLTVT.

This clone was picked up one time. The genes are TRBV27 and TRBJ2-3; 9 bases map to TRBD2. With 3 bases clipped from V and 0 bases from J, the junction kept 10 bases outside the gene matches. The CDR3 has 18 residues. Per germline, CDR1 MNHEY and CDR2 SMNVEV (reference sequence). In nucleotides, the CDR3 is TGTGCCAGCAGTTTTGGCCCTCGACTAGCGGTTAGCACAGATACGCAGTATTTT. Translation gives CASSFGPRLAVSTDTQYF.

This clone was recorded only once. This same CDR3 is encoded by further DNA sequences in the sample. J is TRBJ2-7 and V is TRBV7-9, with 9 bases matching TRBD1. Unmatched junction bases numbered 9, after V lost 5 bases and J lost 4 bases. This CDR3 is 15 amino acids long. Germline V CDR1 and CDR2: SEHNR, FQNEAQ (reference sequence). The CDR3 nucleotides read TGTGCCAGCAGCCCTCTGGACAGGGGAGGGTACGAGCAGTACTTC. As protein: CASSPLDRGGYEQYF.

The V call is TRBV28, the J call TRBJ2-3; D is undetermined. Between the trimmed V and J ends, which lost 2 bases and 0 bases, there was a span of 9 bases. Germline lookup yields CDR1 MDHEN and CDR2 SYDVKM. The CDR3 totals 15 residues. The CDR3 sequence: CASSLELSSTDTQYF. The CDR3 region has the DNA TGTGCCAGCAGTTTAGAGCTTTCTAGCACAGATACGCAGTATTTT.

The CDR3 DNA follows: TGTGCCAGCAGTTATAGGCAGGGTGGTGGCTACACCTTC. It yields the protein CASSYRQGGGYTF. The chain recombines TRBV6-5 with TRBJ1-2; the D gene is possibly TRBD1 (5 bases). Trimming removed 3 bases from V and 7 bases from J, with 12 bases in between. Germline CDR1 reads MNHEY; CDR2 reads SVGAGI. CDR3 length: 13 residues.

The chain joins TRBV4-2 to TRBJ2-7, with D tentatively TRBD2 (5 bases). CDR3 length equals 17 residues. Trimming pared 0 bases from V and 6 bases from J, leaving 21 bases between. Per germline, CDR1 LGHNA and CDR2 YNFKEQ. The CDR3 DNA reads as TGTGCCAGCAGCCAAGATCTAGAGGCCTGGAGGAGCCGCGAGCAGTACTTC. It specifies CASSQDLEAWRSREQYF.

V and J are TRBV18 and TRBJ1-1; possibly TRBD1 for D (5 bases). The CDR3 has 11 residues. Trimming took 3 bases from V and 10 from J, leaving 9 bases between them. Germline V gene sequence: CDR1 KGHSH, CDR2 LQKENI. CDR3 coding DNA: TGTGCCAGCTCACCTGGGGGGTTAGCTTTCTTT. Its translation is CASSPGGLAFF.

The chain combines TRBV6-1 with TRBJ2-3, with D possibly TRBD1 on 6 matching bases. CDR3 length: 15 residues. The germline V gene encodes CDR1 MNHNS and CDR2 SASEGT. V shed 7 bases and J shed 0 bases, with 14 bases lying between them. The CDR3 region is CASTIDRTSTDTQYF. Here the CDR3 DNA reads TGTGCCAGCACCATAGACAGGACTAGCACAGATACGCAGTATTTT.

The CDR3 sequence: CASSRGTGRETQYF. For the CDR3, the DNA is TGTGCCAGCAGCCGAGGGACAGGGCGGGAGACCCAGTACTTC. This chain links TRBV7-3 with TRBJ2-5; 9 bases map to TRBD1. Germline assignment: CDR1 SGHTA and CDR2 FQGTGA. The trim removed 5 bases at V and 5 bases at J, leaving 6 bases unmatched. The CDR3 has 14 amino acids.

The V call is TRBV7-3, the J call TRBJ2-7; TRBD2 matches at 9 bases. V shed 2 bases and J 12 bases; nucleotides not matched to a gene: 8. The CDR3 contains 13 residues. CDR1 SGHTA and CDR2 FQGTGA come from the germline V gene. The CDR3 protein is CASSLGGSGRRYF. The CDR3 nucleotides are TGTGCCAGCAGCTTAGGGGGTAGCGGGAGACGGTACTTC.

This chain joins TRBV6-5 and TRBJ2-2; D is unclear. CDR1 is MNHEY, CDR2 SVGAGI, per germline. The ends were cut back, 4 bases at V and 1 base at J, with 10 bases in the middle. This CDR3 contains 15 residues. CDR3 sequence: CASSFVRENTGELFF. As DNA, the CDR3 is TGTGCCAGCAGTTTCGTTAGGGAGAACACCGGGGAGCTGTTTTTT.

The rearrangement joins TRBV11-3 to TRBJ1-3; 8 nucleotides align to TRBD1. The CDR3 spans 15 residues. After removal of 4 bases from V and 4 bases from J, the junction contained 6 bases not matched to a gene. The germline CDR1 and CDR2 sequences are SGHNT and YENEEA. The CDR3 reads CASSSGQGAGNTIYF. CDR3 coding DNA: TGTGCCAGCAGCTCCGGACAGGGAGCAGGAAACACCATATATTTT.

The V call is TRBV5-4, the J call TRBJ2-1; 9 positions agree with TRBD2. Germline values: CDR1 SGHNT, CDR2 YYREEE (reference sequence). The CDR3 spans 17 residues. Unmatched junction bases numbered 13, after V lost 4 bases and J lost 5 bases. The CDR3 protein is CASSGGGLAGSNNEQFF. CDR3 nucleotides: TGTGCCAGCAGCGGGGGGGGCCTAGCGGGGAGTAACAATGAGCAGTTCTTC. The variable domain in full, with the rest retrieved from reference TRBV5-4 and TRBJ2-1, is ETGVTQSPTHLIKTRGQQVTLRCSSQSGHNTVSWYQQALGQGPQFIFQYYREEENGRGNFPPRFSGLQFPNYSSELNVNALELDDSALYLCASSGGGLAGSNNEQFFGPGTRLTVL.

J is TRBJ1-1 and V is TRBV27, with D uncertain. V was clipped by 4 bases and J by 1 base, with 10 bases between them. The CDR3 consists of 14 residues. Germline CDR1 reads MNHEY; CDR2 reads SMNVEV (reference sequence). Here the CDR3 DNA reads TGTGCCAGCAGTTCTAGTCTTCCGAACACTGAAGCTTTCTTT. This gives the protein CASSSSLPNTEAFF.

The V and J genes are TRBV19 and TRBJ1-2; 10 bases map to TRBD1. V lost 5 bases, J lost 6 bases, and 15 bases stayed unmatched. This CDR3 is 17 amino acids long. Germline V CDR1 and CDR2: LNHDA, SQIVND (reference sequence). For the CDR3, the DNA is TGTGCCAGTAGTGATCACCGGGACAGGGGCAGGCTGCATGGCTACACCTTC. This codes for CASSDHRDRGRLHGYTF. The variable domain in full, with the rest retrieved from reference TRBV19 and TRBJ1-2, is DGGITQSPKYLFRKEGQNVTLSCEQNLNHDAMYWYRQDPGQGLRLIYYSQIVNDFQKGDIAEGYSVSREKKESFPLTVTSAQKNPTAFYLCASSDHRDRGRLHGYTFGSGTRLTVV.

This chain connects TRBV28 to TRBJ1-1; D is possibly TRBD1 (5 bases). V lost 4 bases and J lost 5, with 8 bases in between. The CDR3 runs to 12 residues. The V gene's germline CDR1 is MDHEN and CDR2 SYDVKM. The CDR3 DNA follows: TGTGCCAGCAGTTACAGGCCTACTGAAGCTTTCTTT. It translates to CASSYRPTEAFF. The full variable domain, its missing parts supplied by reference TRBV28 and TRBJ1-1, is DVKVTQSSRYLVKRTGEKVFLECVQDMDHENMFWYRQDPGLGLRLIYFSYDVKMKEKGDIPEGYSVSREKKERFSLILESASTNQTSMYLCASSYRPTEAFFGQGTRLTVV.

V gene TRBV10-3 combines with J gene TRBJ2-2, with 7 nucleotides matching TRBD2. The junction had 11 bases not matched to a gene; V was cut back by 10 bases and J by 3 bases. The CDR3 is 15 residues long. Germline V gene data show CDR1 as ENHRY and CDR2 as SYGVKD. CDR3: CATKGGGADTGELFF. The CDR3 coding sequence is TGTGCCACAAAAGGCGGGGGTGCTGACACCGGGGAGCTGTTTTTT.

The rearrangement joins TRBV6-1 to TRBJ2-5; 7 bases are a match to TRBD1. There are 14 residues in the CDR3. V lost 8 bases and J lost 5; bases outside the gene matches: 11. Germline V gene lookup returns CDR1 MNHNS and CDR2 SASEGT. CDR3 amino acids: CASGAGGGWETQYF. The CDR3 nucleotides read TGTGCCAGCGGGGCAGGGGGTGGTTGGGAGACCCAGTACTTC.

The rearrangement links TRBV7-9 to TRBJ2-1; unclear D gene. This CDR3 has 14 amino acids. Germline loops: CDR1 SEHNR, CDR2 FQNEAQ (reference sequence). V dropped 0 bases and J dropped 5 bases, with 8 bases sitting between them. CDR3 nucleotide sequence: TGTGCCAGCAGCTTAGCGGGCTCAGACAATGAGCAGTTCTTC. Translating it yields CASSLAGSDNEQFF.

The chain has TRBV7-9 and TRBJ2-5; 10 bases align to TRBD2. This CDR3 spans 14 amino acids. CDR1 is SEHNR, CDR2 FQNEAQ, per germline (reference sequence). V was pared by 3 bases and J by 7 bases, with 5 bases of the junction left unmatched. CDR3 bases: TGTGCCAGCAGCTTTGAGCGGGAGGGGTCGACCCAGTACTTC. The encoded protein is CASSFEREGSTQYF.

The V gene is TRBV28, the J gene TRBJ2-7; 13 bases are shared with TRBD2. V lost 2 bases, J lost 9 bases, and 4 bases stayed unmatched. CDR3 length equals 14 residues. Germline lookup yields CDR1 MDHEN and CDR2 SYDVKM. The CDR3 region is CASSLGLAGAVQYF. CDR3 nucleotides: TGTGCCAGCAGTTTAGGACTAGCGGGAGCTGTGCAGTACTTC.

This clone turned up a few times. The V gene is TRBV7-3, the J gene TRBJ2-1, with D possibly being TRBD1 or TRBD2 (5 bases each). The CDR3 totals 16 residues. The V end was cut by 6 bases, the J end by 2 bases, with 17 bases between. Germline loops: CDR1 SGHTA, CDR2 FQGTGA. The CDR3 sequence: CASSPGAGGPYNEQFF. In DNA form, the CDR3 reads TGTGCCAGCAGTCCCGGGGCGGGCGGGCCCTACAATGAGCAGTTCTTC.

In this sample, this clone turned up once. The chain couples TRBV4-3 to TRBJ1-2; 7 positions agree with TRBD1. Trimming cost V 1 base and J 4 bases; bases outside gene matches: 3. The CDR3 is 14 amino acids. Germline assignment: CDR1 LGHNA and CDR2 YSLEER. The DNA for the CDR3 is TGCGCCAGCAGCCAAGGAGGGGGCTCCTATGGCTACACCTTC. Protein: CASSQGGGSYGYTF.

V is TRBV5-1 and J is TRBJ2-5; 10 bases are a match to TRBD1. Per germline, CDR1 SGHRS and CDR2 YFSETQ. V dropped 6 bases and J dropped 3; count of bases not matched to a gene: 14. The CDR3 covers 17 residues. As DNA, the CDR3 is TGCGCCAGCAACCGGGACAGGGGCCGCCCGGGGGAAGAGACCCAGTACTTC. Its protein product is CASNRDRGRPGEETQYF.

This chain uses TRBV6-6 with TRBJ2-7; a possible D gene is TRBD1 (5 bases). Germline V gives CDR1 MNHNY, CDR2 SVGAGI (reference sequence). CDR3 length: 14 residues. V was trimmed by 6 bases and J by 1 base, leaving 13 bases between them. CDR3 loop: CASRQGRRSYEQYF. CDR3 sequence (DNA): TGTGCCAGCAGGCAGGGTAGAAGGTCCTACGAGCAGTACTTC.

The rearrangement joins TRBV5-4 to TRBJ1-5, with D possibly being TRBD1 (5 bases). CDR1 is SGHNT and CDR2 is YYREEE in the germline V gene (reference sequence). Trimming stripped 3 bases from V and 7 bases from J, with 8 bases between. CDR3 length: 12 residues. CDR3 amino acids: CASSSGGQPQHF. CDR3 bases: TGTGCCAGCAGCTCGGGGGGGCAGCCCCAGCATTTT.